This is a list of T cell receptor beta chains from one sample in a study of blood T cell repertoires in COVID-19. Sequencing was performed with immunoSEQ multiplex PCR; in TCRdb, only in-frame clones are kept and a portion is missing. The table shows 45,000 to 70,000 clones, with 90% to 95% occurring only once. The sample comprised peripheral blood. These TCRs come from a woman between 55 and 75 years old with active or convalescent COVID-19. The CDR3 runs from the conserved cysteine through the conserved F or W. D genes are given only for firm matches. Expanded clones are given a class, and other clones once, few, many or no size at all.

abundance,d_gene,j_gene,v_gene,CDR3nt,CDR3aa
NA,NA,TRBJ1-1,TRBV5-6,TGTGCCAGCAGCTACCTACAGGTCCGTAAGTCGAACACTGAAGCTTTCTTT,CASSYLQVRKSNTEAFF
NA,TRBD1,TRBJ2-1,TRBV6-2/TRBV6-3,TGTGCCAGCAGCTACTCGTCCACAGGGGTTGAGCAGTTCTTC,CASSYSSTGVEQFF
NA,TRBD1,TRBJ1-1,TRBV28,TGTGCCAGCGGCAGGGGGTGGAACACTGAAGCTTTCTTT,CASGRGWNTEAFF
NA,NA,TRBJ2-7,TRBV7-2,TGTGCCAGCAGCTTACGCGGGCGCGAGCAGTACTTC,CASSLRGREQYF
once,NA,TRBJ1-2,TRBV9,TGTGCCAGCAGTTCACTGGCGGGGAATGGCTACACCTTC,CASSSLAGNGYTF
NA,NA,TRBJ1-2,TRBV27,TGTGCCAGCAGTTTGGTAAAGGGGCTTAACTATGGCTACACCTTC,CASSLVKGLNYGYTF
NA,TRBD1,TRBJ1-5,TRBV11-2,TGTGCCAGCAGCCGGGACAGCGTTAATCAGCCCCAGCATTTT,CASSRDSVNQPQHF
NA,NA,TRBJ2-1,TRBV28,TGTGCCAGCAGTTTAGAGGCAGGGATATACAATGAGCAGTTCTTC,CASSLEAGIYNEQFF
NA,NA,TRBJ1-1,TRBV7-3,TGTGCCAGCAGCTTAAACGCGTTACAGGTGACTGAAGCTTTCTTT,CASSLNALQVTEAFF
NA,NA,TRBJ1-3,TRBV7-8,TGTGCCAGCAGCTTAGAAGACAGAAACACCATATATTTT,CASSLEDRNTIYF
NA,TRBD1,TRBJ1-2,TRBV19,TGTGCCAGTAAAATGGGGGACAGGGGGCACTATGGCTACACCTTC,CASKMGDRGHYGYTF
NA,TRBD1,TRBJ2-7,TRBV2,TGTGCCAGCAGTGAAGTAGGACAGGGGAAAGCGTACGAGCAGTACTTC,CASSEVGQGKAYEQYF
NA,TRBD2,TRBJ2-2,TRBV5-4,TGTGCCAGCAGCTCCCGACTAGCGGGAGGGCGAAGGACCGGGGAGCTGTTTTTT,CASSSRLAGGRRTGELFF
NA,TRBD2,TRBJ2-3,TRBV24-1,TGTGCCACCAGTGATTGTCCCTCGGGACTAGCGGTGAGGGCAGATACGCAGTATTTT,CATSDCPSGLAVRADTQYF
NA,NA,TRBJ2-4,TRBV5-4,TGTGCCAGCAGCACCGTCACAGGGTTCGGGAACATTCAGTACTTC,CASSTVTGFGNIQYF
NA,NA,TRBJ2-3,TRBV10-3,TGTGCCATCAAGTCGACTGACCGGGGGAGGGATACGCAGTATTTT,CAIKSTDRGRDTQYF
NA,NA,TRBJ1-2,TRBV5-5,TGTGCCAGCAGCTTAAGACAGGAGTATGGCTACACCTTC,CASSLRQEYGYTF
NA,TRBD1,TRBJ1-5,TRBV23-1,TGCGCCAGCAGTCAAAGAGGGGGACAGGAGAGTAATCAGCCCCAGCATTTT,CASSQRGGQESNQPQHF
NA,NA,TRBJ2-2,TRBV6-5,TGTGCCAGCAGTTATTTCTATTACACCGGGGAGCTGTTTTTT,CASSYFYYTGELFF
NA,TRBD2,TRBJ2-5,TRBV5-8,TGTGCCAGCAGAAGGGGAGGGGAGACCCAGTACTTC,CASRRGGETQYF
NA,TRBD1,TRBJ2-2,TRBV30,TGTGCCTGGAGTTTTCAGGGGGCCGGGGAGCTGTTTTTT,CAWSFQGAGELFF
NA,NA,TRBJ2-3,TRBV19,TGTGCCAGTAGTATAGATCTAACTAGCATAGCAGATACGCAGTATTTT,CASSIDLTSIADTQYF
NA,NA,TRBJ2-2,TRBV3-1/TRBV3-2,TGTGCCAGCAGGTTAACGGCCGGGGAGCTGTTTTTT,CASRLTAGELFF
NA,TRBD1,TRBJ1-1,TRBV5-1,TGCGCCAGCGGACAGGGTCGGACTGAAGCTTTCTTT,CASGQGRTEAFF
NA,NA,TRBJ1-1,TRBV6-5,TGTGCCAGCAGTTGGGCCCTGTCCATGAACACTGAAGCTTTCTTT,CASSWALSMNTEAFF
NA,NA,TRBJ2-7,TRBV5-1,TGCGCCAGCGGCAGGAGGCCCCTCTCCTACGAGCAGTACTTC,CASGRRPLSYEQYF
NA,TRBD1,TRBJ2-5,TRBV7-2,TGTGCCAGCAGCTTAGCGAGGGGGCGGGAGACCCAGTACTTC,CASSLARGRETQYF
once,NA,TRBJ2-7,TRBV6-5,TGTGCCAGCAGCCCCGGGGGTTTAGTCAACGAGCAGTACTTC,CASSPGGLVNEQYF
NA,NA,TRBJ2-1,TRBV6-5,TGTGCCAGCACCGAACCGGGACTCTCTTACAATGAGCAGTTCTTC,CASTEPGLSYNEQFF
NA,NA,TRBJ2-1,TRBV12-3/TRBV12-4,TGTGCCAGCACCTTCGACCAAGTAGGCGGGGTCTTC,CASTFDQVGGVF
NA,NA,TRBJ2-5,TRBV24-1,TGTGCCACCGGCGGCCAAGAGACCCAGTACTTC,CATGGQETQYF
NA,TRBD2,TRBJ2-3,TRBV28,TGTGCCAGCAGTTTTAGCGGGGGGGCGGGAGATACGCAGTATTTT,CASSFSGGAGDTQYF
NA,NA,TRBJ1-6,TRBV27,TGTGCCAGCAGTTTAAATGGGCTGAATAATTCACCCCTCCACTTT,CASSLNGLNNSPLHF
NA,NA,TRBJ2-5,TRBV4-3,TGCGCCAGCAGCGCTACCTACTCGTATGCGGCCCAGTACTTC,CASSATYSYAAQYF
NA,NA,TRBJ2-5,TRBV12-3/TRBV12-4,TGTGCCAGCACCGTCTGGCAGGGGACCCAGTACTTC,CASTVWQGTQYF
NA,TRBD1,TRBJ2-7,TRBV27,TGTGCCGGCAGTCCAATCCGGACCGGGACAGGGTACAACGAGCAGTACTTC,CAGSPIRTGTGYNEQYF
NA,TRBD1,TRBJ2-3,TRBV6-6,TGTGCCAGCAGATTGGACAGGGGTACAGATACGCAGTATTTT,CASRLDRGTDTQYF
NA,TRBD1,TRBJ1-5,TRBV6-6,TGTGCCAGCAGCCAGGGGGCGGGACAGCCCCAGCATTTT,CASSQGAGQPQHF
once,NA,TRBJ2-3,TRBV25-1,TGTGCCAGCAGTGACGGCTCCAGGGCGGCAGATACGCAGTATTTT,CASSDGSRAADTQYF
NA,TRBD1,TRBJ1-2,TRBV6-5,TGTGCCAGCAGTTACTTTCAGGGGGCGCCGGGCTACACCTTC,CASSYFQGAPGYTF
NA,NA,TRBJ2-1,TRBV19,TGTGCCAGTAGTACGTCTACAGGGTATGAGCAGTTCTTC,CASSTSTGYEQFF
NA,TRBD1,TRBJ1-1,TRBV20-1,TGCAGTGCTAGTGTAGGGACAGCATTGAACACTGAAGCTTTCTTT,CSASVGTALNTEAFF
once,TRBD2,TRBJ2-7,TRBV11-2,TGTGCCAGCAGCGCAAGCGGGAGTTACGAGCAGTACTTC,CASSASGSYEQYF
NA,NA,TRBJ2-1,TRBV12-3/TRBV12-4,TGTGCCAGCGGGGCGTACAATGAGCAGTTCTTC,CASGAYNEQFF
NA,TRBD1,TRBJ1-2,TRBV30,TGTGCCTGGAACCAACGGACAGGGGTAGAGGATGGCTACACCTTC,CAWNQRTGVEDGYTF